This T cell receptor (beta chain) was captured in a study of blood T cell repertoires in COVID-19. Germline V gene sequence: CDR1 SEHNR, CDR2 FQNEAQ (reference sequence). The CDR3 runs to 17 residues. Trimming took 6 bases from V and 2 from J, leaving 17 bases between them. Measured with immunoSEQ multiplex PCR; TCRdb has only the in-frame clones, and not every one. In the table there are 250,000 to 350,000 clones, about nine tenths of which are singletons. The receptor's source is a man aged 18 to 29 with active or convalescent COVID-19. The sample was peripheral blood. The J gene is TRBJ2-6, the V gene TRBV7-9; D uncertain. CDR3 region: CASSSRPERAGANVLTF. The CDR3 coding sequence is TGTGCCAGCAGTAGCCGACCGGAACGGGCTGGGGCCAACGTCCTGACTTTC. The full variable domain, with the rest looked up from reference TRBV7-9 and TRBJ2-6, is DTGVSQNPRHKITKRGQNVTFRCDPISEHNRLYWYRQTLGQGPEFLTYFQNEAQLEKSRLLSDRFSAERPKGSFSTLEIQRTEQGDSAMYLCASSSRPERAGANVLTFGAGSRLTVL.